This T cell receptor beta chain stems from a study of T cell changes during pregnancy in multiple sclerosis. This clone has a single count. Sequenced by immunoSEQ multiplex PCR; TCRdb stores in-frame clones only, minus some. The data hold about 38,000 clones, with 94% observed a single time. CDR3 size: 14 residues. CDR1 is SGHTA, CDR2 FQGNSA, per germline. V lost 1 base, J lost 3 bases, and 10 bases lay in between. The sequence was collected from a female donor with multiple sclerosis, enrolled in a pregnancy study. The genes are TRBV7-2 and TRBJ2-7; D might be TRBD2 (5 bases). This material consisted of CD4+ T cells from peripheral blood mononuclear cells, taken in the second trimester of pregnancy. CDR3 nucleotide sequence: TGTGCCAGCAGCTTAGACGGAACTAGCTACGAGCAGTACTTC. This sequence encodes CASSLDGTSYEQYF.